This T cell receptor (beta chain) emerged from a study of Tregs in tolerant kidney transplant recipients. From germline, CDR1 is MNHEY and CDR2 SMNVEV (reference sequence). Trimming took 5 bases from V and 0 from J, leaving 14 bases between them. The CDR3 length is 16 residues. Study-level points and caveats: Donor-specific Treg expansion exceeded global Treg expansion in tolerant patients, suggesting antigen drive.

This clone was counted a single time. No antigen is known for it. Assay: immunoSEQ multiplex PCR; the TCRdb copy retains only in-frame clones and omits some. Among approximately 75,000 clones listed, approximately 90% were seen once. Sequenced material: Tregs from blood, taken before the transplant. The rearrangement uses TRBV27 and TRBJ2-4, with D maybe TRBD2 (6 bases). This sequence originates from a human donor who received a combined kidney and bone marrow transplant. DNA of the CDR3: TGTGCCAGCAGTCCCGGGACTCTTCTAGCCAAAAACATTCAGTACTTC. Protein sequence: CASSPGTLLAKNIQYF.